This TCR beta chain was profiled in a study of blood T cell repertoires in COVID-19. Study as a whole: The United States, Italy and Spain were the sources of the acute and convalescent COVID-19 samples.

The data were produced by immunoSEQ multiplex PCR, yet TCRdb's version contains in-frame clones alone and is incomplete. Of approximately 84,000 clones listed, 83% are singletons. CDR3 length: 15 residues. V was pared by 1 base and J by 5 bases, with 12 bases between. Germline CDR1 and CDR2: SEHNR and FQNEAQ (reference sequence). This rearrangement joins TRBV7-9 to TRBJ2-1, with a possible D match to TRBD1 (6 bases). This receptor was identified in a woman of 80 years or more with acute or convalescent COVID-19. The specimen sequenced was peripheral blood. This CDR3 reads CASSLDRDGHNEQFF. The CDR3 region has the DNA TGTGCCAGCAGCTTAGACAGGGACGGGCACAATGAGCAGTTCTTC.